This T cell receptor beta chain stems from a study of CD8+CD57+ T cells in acquired aplastic anemia. Background on the study: Mean yield of DNA from sorted CD4+ and CD8+ cells was 2.5 to 4 ug.

The CDR3 has 16 amino acids. Germline lookup yields CDR1 KGHDR and CDR2 SFDVKD. J lost 3 bases, V lost 3 bases, and 5 bases had no gene match. For this clonotype: The antigen is not known.

In patients chosen for sequencing, flow cytometry had shown CD8+CD57+ cell expansion. Severe acquired aplastic anemia was present in every patient. No therapy had been given to the patients at the time of blood sampling. Study-level findings and limits: A significant difference in CD8+ Simpson's diversity between patients and controls was not found.

TCR beta VDJ and CDR3 profiling used genomic DNA as template. One entry per CDR3 protein, called by TCRdb with MiXCR from the reads. This sample yields 50,000 or so distinct CDR3 sequences, of which roughly 60% are seen a single time; roughly 15% belongs to the top ten. This clonotype was sampled from a human donor with aplastic anemia. Input material: sorted CD4+, CD8+, or CD8+CD57+ T cells (not recorded which) from PBMCs. The chain combines TRBV24-1 with TRBJ2-2; 8 nucleotides line up with TRBD1. CDR3 sequence: CATSDRDRGDTGELFF. In DNA form, the CDR3 reads TGTGCCACCAGTGATCGAGACAGGGGCGACACCGGGGAGCTGTTTTTT.